This TCR beta chain was profiled in a study of blood T cells in healthy people across ages. Overall study context: The capture of about one barcoded beta molecule per two T cells was achieved by template switching. Notes on the study in general: Age showed a roughly linear inverse relationship with TCR beta diversity per million T cells.

The second PCR ran roughly 6 to 12 cycles with a sample-barcoded 5' primer and J-beta primers. TCRdb redid the calling of the 5' RACE reads with MiXCR, one entry per CDR3 protein. The table shows more than 450,000 distinct CDR3 sequences, with about 25% occurring only once. This clonotype has a handful of counts. Its antigen is as yet unknown. The CDR3 sequence is 12 residues long. The V end lost 4 bases, the J end lost 1 base, and 5 bases lay between the germline ends. In germline, CDR1 is SQVTM, CDR2 ANQGSEA. These sequences were also reported in another study, on T cells of mothers and their children. From that second work: In cDNA synthesis, all of the extracted RNA was used at roughly 1.5 ug per 15 ul.

The chain carries TRBV29-1 and TRBJ1-5; weak D call: TRBD1 (5 bases). The TCR was taken from a boy younger than 10 in good health. The specimen sequenced was blood. As DNA, the CDR3 is TGCAGCGTTGCAGGGAGCAATCAGCCCCAGCATTTT. It is translated as CSVAGSNQPQHF.